Each of the 22 T cell receptor beta chains below was sequenced from the same sample in a study of T cells in localized non-small cell lung cancer. Sequenced by immunoSEQ multiplex PCR; TCRdb stores in-frame clones only, minus some. The table has 20,000 to 25,000 clones, 85% to 90% seen once. Material: peripheral blood, obtained before any cancer treatment. The receptors were sampled from a male donor older than 55 with stage I lung adenocarcinoma.

The V call is TRBV29-1, the J call TRBJ1-2, with unresolved D. Germline V gives CDR1 SQVTM, CDR2 ANQGSEA. This CDR3 has 12 residues. V was clipped by 5 bases and J by 7 bases, with 14 bases between them. In DNA form, the CDR3 reads TGCAGCGTTCGGGCGGGGTTTGCTGGCTACACCTTC. This sequence encodes CSVRAGFAGYTF. Variable domain in full (rest from reference TRBV29-1 and TRBJ1-2): SAVISQKPSRDICQRGTSLTIQCQVDSQVTMMFWYRQQPGQSLTLIATANQGSEATYESGFVIDKFPISRPNLTFSTLTVSNMSPEDSSIYLCSVRAGFAGYTFGSGTRLTVV.

The chain links TRBV6-5 to TRBJ2-7, with TRBD1 as a possible D gene (6 bases). Germline lookup yields CDR1 MNHEY and CDR2 SVGAGI. V lost 7 bases to trimming and J lost 5 bases, with 15 bases between them. CDR3 length: 13 amino acids. The CDR3 loop reads CASTPDRGNEQYF. In DNA form, the CDR3 reads TGTGCCAGCACTCCGGACAGAGGGAACGAGCAGTACTTC.

In its sample, this clone was seen once. The gene calls are TRBV19 and TRBJ2-1; D is possibly TRBD1 (6 bases). The ends were cut back, 3 bases at V and 7 bases at J, with 16 bases in the middle. Germline lookup yields CDR1 LNHDA and CDR2 SQIVND (reference sequence). CDR3 length equals 15 residues. The CDR3 nucleotides read TGTGCCAGTAGTATTAGCTCGGGACATCAGAATGAGCAGTTCTTC. Translation: CASSISSGHQNEQFF.

The chain carries TRBV7-6 and TRBJ1-1; no clear D. V shed 1 base and J shed 0 bases, with 12 bases lying between them. The CDR3 is 16 amino acids. CDR1 is SGHVS, CDR2 FNYEAQ, per germline. The chain's CDR3 is CASSLVPDALNTEAFF. CDR3 in DNA: TGTGCCAGCAGCTTAGTTCCAGACGCGTTGAACACTGAAGCTTTCTTT.

This clone appeared once. The V call is TRBV6-5, the J call TRBJ1-1; possibly TRBD1 for D (5 bases). CDR1 and CDR2 (germline): MNHEY, SVGAGI. This CDR3 has 14 residues. Trimming took 6 bases from V and 4 from J, leaving 15 bases between them. Here the CDR3 DNA reads TGTGCCAGCAGATTGATTTACCAGGGCACTGAAGCTTTCTTT. This translates into CASRLIYQGTEAFF.

This chain links TRBV11-2 with TRBJ1-1, with D perhaps matching TRBD1 (6 bases). Per the germline V gene, CDR1 is SGHAT and CDR2 is FQNNGV. V lost 5 bases, J lost 1 base, and 26 bases lay in between. The CDR3 totals 19 residues. CDR3: CASSRRGRQGSRANTEAFF. DNA for the CDR3: TGTGCCAGCAGCCGCCGAGGACGGCAGGGGTCAAGGGCGAACACTGAAGCTTTCTTT. The full variable domain, its missing parts supplied by reference TRBV11-2 and TRBJ1-1, is EAGVAQSPRYKIIEKRQSVAFWCNPISGHATLYWYQQILGQGPKLLIQFQNNGVVDDSQLPKDRFSAERLKGVDSTLKIQPAKLEDSAVYLCASSRRGRQGSRANTEAFFGQGTRLTVV.

This clone occurred once. This chain joins TRBV6-1 and TRBJ1-1, with 8 nucleotides matching TRBD1. V dropped 4 bases and J dropped 3; count of bases not matched to a gene: 4. Germline CDR1 reads MNHNS; CDR2 reads SASEGT. The CDR3 consists of 14 residues. The CDR3, as DNA: TGTGCCAGCAGTGCCCGGACAGGGCACACTGAAGCTTTCTTT. Amino acid sequence: CASSARTGHTEAFF.

The CDR3 nucleotides read TGCAGCGTCGGGATCGGGACAGGGGATTTCGGAGGCTACACCTTC. Protein sequence: CSVGIGTGDFGGYTF. The rearrangement links TRBV29-1 to TRBJ1-2; 10 bases line up with TRBD1. This CDR3 is 15 amino acids long. V shed 6 bases and J 8 bases; nucleotides not matched to a gene: 15. Germline V gives CDR1 SQVTM, CDR2 ANQGSEA.

The chain uses TRBV6-5 and TRBJ2-3; D is unclear. Germline CDR1 is MNHEY and CDR2 is SVGAGI. CDR3 length: 15 amino acids. V was cut by 6 bases and J by 1 base, with 14 bases left in between. In DNA form, the CDR3 reads TGTGCCAGCAGCCCAACACCTAGGGGCACAGATACGCAGTATTTT. This codes for CASSPTPRGTDTQYF.

The chain links TRBV5-4 to TRBJ1-6; D remains ambiguous. CDR3 length equals 18 residues. Trimming stripped 5 bases from V and 0 bases from J, with 18 bases between. The germline V gene has CDR1 SGHNT and CDR2 YYREEE (reference sequence). CDR3 bases: TGTGCCAGCAGATCTTGGGCGGAGGCGAGCTCCTATAATTCACCCCTCCACTTT. Encoded protein: CASRSWAEASSYNSPLHF.

This clone appeared a single time. V and J are TRBV29-1 and TRBJ2-5; TRBD1 agrees at 7 bases. Germline V gene sequence: CDR1 SQVTM, CDR2 ANQGSEA. The CDR3 spans 13 residues. V gave up 6 bases and J gave up 0 bases; unmatched junction bases: 4. The CDR3 sequence: CSVSGTDQETQYF. The CDR3 DNA follows: TGCAGCGTCTCCGGGACAGACCAAGAGACCCAGTACTTC.

This clone was detected only a few times. The rearrangement links TRBV7-2 to TRBJ1-2; the D is unclear. V lost 3 bases to trimming and J lost 10 bases, with 12 bases between them. This CDR3 has 12 amino acids. Germline-derived CDR1 and CDR2 are SGHTA and FQGNSA. The CDR3 loop is CASSLAPSDYTF. Here the CDR3 DNA reads TGTGCCAGCAGCTTGGCCCCCTCGGACTACACCTTC.

About this clone itself: Other DNA sequences from this sample encode an identical CDR3 as well. This rearrangement joins TRBV7-9 to TRBJ1-1; 8 positions match TRBD1. The trim removed 6 bases at V and 0 bases at J, leaving 3 bases unmatched. Germline assignment: CDR1 SEHNR and CDR2 FQNEAQ (reference sequence). CDR3 length equals 14 residues. CDR3 coding DNA: TGTGCCAGCAGTCGACAGGGGATGAACACTGAAGCTTTCTTT. Translated: CASSRQGMNTEAFF.

V usage is TRBV19 and J usage is TRBJ1-1; 9 positions agree with TRBD1. Trimming removed 5 bases from V and 1 base from J; junction bases left unmatched: 5. CDR1 and CDR2 (germline): LNHDA, SQIVND (reference sequence). The length of the CDR3 is 15 residues. This chain's CDR3 is CASSPTGQGNTEAFF. CDR3 nucleotides: TGTGCCAGTAGTCCTACGGGACAGGGGAACACTGAAGCTTTCTTT.

A few counts support this clone. The CDR3 bases are TGTGCCTGGCTCCCGGCAGGGGAATACGAGCAGTACTTC. It yields the protein CAWLPAGEYEQYF. V and J are TRBV30 and TRBJ2-7, with a possible D match to TRBD1 (6 bases). V gave up 5 bases and J gave up 4 bases, with 15 bases separating them. The CDR3 has 13 residues. In germline, CDR1 is GTSNPN, CDR2 SVGIG (reference sequence).

This chain connects TRBV7-8 to TRBJ1-5; D unclear. The length of the CDR3 is 15 residues. Trimming took off 0 bases at V and 3 bases at J, with 9 bases between the two ends. The V gene's germline CDR1 is SGHVS and CDR2 FQNEAQ. The CDR3 DNA reads TGTGCCAGCAGCTTAGCTGCGGGGTTCAATCAGCCCCAGCATTTT. Amino acid sequence: CASSLAAGFNQPQHF.

This sequence joins TRBV19 and TRBJ1-5; D possibly corresponds to TRBD1 (5 bases). V was cut by 1 base and J by 4 bases, with 17 bases left in between. Germline values: CDR1 LNHDA, CDR2 SQIVND (reference sequence). This CDR3 has 17 residues. The CDR3 loop is CASSIGQGAIGNQPQHF. DNA for the CDR3: TGTGCCAGTAGTATAGGGCAGGGTGCCATAGGGAATCAGCCCCAGCATTTT.

The rearrangement uses TRBV4-3 and TRBJ1-1; TRBD1 agrees at 9 bases. Per germline, CDR1 LGHNA and CDR2 YSLEER. This CDR3 contains 17 residues. The junction had 15 bases not matched to a gene; V was cut back by 0 bases and J by 10 bases. CDR3 sequence (DNA): TGCGCCAGCAGCCAAGATCGACAGGGGGGTACGGGTCGAAGAGCTTTCTTT. Encoded protein: CASSQDRQGGTGRRAFF.

CDR3 residues: CASSLVSAGYDTNTIYF. Written as DNA, the CDR3 is TGTGCCAGCAGCTTAGTGTCGGCAGGGTACGATACGAACACCATATATTTT. This rearrangement joins TRBV11-2 to TRBJ1-3, with D possibly being TRBD1 (5 bases). The CDR3 extends over 17 amino acids. V was trimmed by 1 base and J by 7 bases, leaving 20 bases between them. Germline V gene sequence: CDR1 SGHAT, CDR2 FQNNGV.

This chain joins TRBV7-2 and TRBJ1-1; D is perhaps TRBD1 (6 bases). The CDR3 is made up of 13 amino acids. Germline CDR1 is SGHTA and CDR2 is FQGNSA. The V end was cut by 5 bases, the J end by 1 base, with 8 bases between. The CDR3 nucleotides read TGTGCCAGCAGCCGGGGGGCGAACACTGAAGCTTTCTTT. It specifies CASSRGANTEAFF.

CDR3 sequence reads: CASSTTAYNEQFF. CDR3 bases: TGTGCCAGCAGTACGACAGCCTACAATGAGCAGTTCTTC. The J gene is TRBJ2-1, the V gene TRBV6-5; D might be TRBD1 (5 bases). The germline V gene has CDR1 MNHEY and CDR2 SVGAGI. The V end was cut by 5 bases, the J end by 2 bases, with 7 bases between. The CDR3 is made up of 13 amino acids.

This clone was observed a few times. V gene TRBV5-1 combines with J gene TRBJ2-3; D may be TRBD2 (5 bases). The CDR3 spans 15 residues. Germline CDR1 is SGHRS and CDR2 is YFSETQ. V was trimmed by 5 bases and J by 1 base, leaving 14 bases between them. CDR3 loop: CASSSGLLRTDTQYF. DNA of the CDR3: TGCGCCAGCAGTTCCGGACTTCTACGCACAGATACGCAGTATTTT.